This T cell receptor (beta chain) was captured in a study of a mutant IDH1 vaccine in newly diagnosed glioma. With 3 bases removed from V and 1 base from J, the gap between germline ends came to 10 bases. The V gene's germline CDR1 is MGHRA and CDR2 YSYEKL. This CDR3 spans 15 amino acids. Some clones are missing from TCRdb's copy, which holds only in-frame ones; the method was immunoSEQ multiplex PCR. This sample yields over 75,000 clones, of which over 75% are seen a single time; roughly 7% belongs to the top ten. Study-wide results and limits: Top-clonotype changes in peripheral T cells seemed unrelated to pseudoprogression. Detectable vaccine-induced immune responses arose in around 95% of patients.

Regarding this clone: Its antigen is unknown.

Time point given: baseline, week 1 (first vaccination visit). Treatment in this sample: pre-vaccination baseline after standard-of-care therapy. Donors had new IDH1-mutant astrocytomas of WHO grade 3 or 4 (ATRX-lost). The source was PBMCs, collected from a glioma patient treated with radiotherapy, temozolomide or both. The clonotype comes from a man aged 40-55 years with glioma. The rearrangement links TRBV4-1 to TRBJ1-3; D not resolved. This chain's CDR3 is CASSQDGRSGNTIYF. The CDR3 DNA sequence: TGCGCCAGCAGCCAGGACGGCAGATCTGGAAACACCATATATTTT.